This T cell receptor (beta chain) was identified during a study of OX40 agonist ivuxolimab in advanced cancers. Across the study: All patients had ivuxolimab intravenously every 2 weeks at 0.01 to 10 mg/kg.

V lost 4 bases to trimming and J lost 1 base, with 13 bases between them. The CDR3 covers 15 residues. Per germline, CDR1 ENHRY and CDR2 SYGVKD. TCRdb keeps only in-frame clones here, not all; method: immunoSEQ multiplex PCR. The sample includes 24,000 or so clones, around 79% seen only once; the top ten take 13%. The specimen was CD4+ or CD8+ T cells sorted from blood, collected in a trial of the OX40 agonist ivuxolimab. This receptor was identified in an adult with an advanced solid tumor such as melanoma, head and neck, liver or kidney cancer. V is TRBV10-3 and J is TRBJ1-1; D may be TRBD1 (6 bases). CDR3 residues: CAISGGGGSNTEAFF. DNA for the CDR3: TGTGCCATCAGTGGAGGCGGGGGCTCGAACACTGAAGCTTTCTTT.